Given below is one T cell receptor (beta chain) in context. These data are taken from a study of blood T cell repertoires in COVID-19. Across the whole study: Nucleic acid was either cDNA or gDNA, and it came from T cells, B-cell-depleted T cells, or PBMCs.

The CDR3 runs 15 residues. Germline V gives CDR1 LGHDT, CDR2 YNNKEL (reference sequence). V lost 5 bases and J 2 bases, leaving 16 bases between the germline ends. As handled by the study authors: Amplified reference gene primers provided the basis for estimating nucleated cell counts. Only in-frame clones appear in the TCRdb table, and some are missing; sequencing was by immunoSEQ multiplex PCR. The V and J calls and clone size were taken over from that table, and D and trimming were inferred from the DNA. Of around 150,000 clones detected, roughly 84% appear once; the ten largest clones hold 13%. In Cohort 3, a recovered donor had either two negative PCRs, clearance, or symptom resolution.

The TCR comes from a woman aged 55-69 years who had recovered from COVID-19. What was sequenced was PBMCs or T cells enriched from blood (not recorded which). This chain uses TRBV3-1 (or the pseudogene TRBV3-2) with TRBJ2-7; D perhaps matches TRBD1 (6 bases). CDR3 sequence: CASSSLDSRAYEQYF. The DNA for the CDR3 is TGTGCCAGCAGCAGCCTGGACAGCCGGGCCTACGAGCAGTACTTC.